This T cell receptor (beta chain) was sequenced for a study of blood T cell repertoires in COVID-19. Study-level information: PBMCs, B-cell-depleted T cells, or T cells were the source of the cDNA or gDNA that made up the material.

The V segment lost 2 bases and the J segment 7 bases; nucleotides outside the gene matches: 2. The CDR3 covers 13 residues. Sequencing was performed with immunoSEQ multiplex PCR; in TCRdb, only in-frame clones are kept and a portion is missing. The table records roughly 250,000 clones, over 75% of them present only once. Living in under 30 US areas, the participants were between roughly 18 and 90 years of age. The sequencing input was PBMCs or T cells enriched from blood (not recorded which). The TCR originated in a woman aged 30 to 39 who had recovered from COVID-19. This chain uses TRBV23-1 with TRBJ1-5; TRBD1 matches at 7 bases. TRBV23-1 is an open reading frame, and its role is uncertain. This CDR3 is CASSQRGRQPQHF. The CDR3 DNA reads as TGCGCCAGCAGTCAAAGGGGGCGACAGCCCCAGCATTTT.